This T cell receptor (beta chain) was sequenced in a study of T cells after yellow fever vaccination. Overall study context: It was SMART-Seq v4 Ultra Low Input that prepared the fractions with low cell numbers. General study results and limits: Among all clonotypes, a small share was observed in both CD4 and CD8 compartments. Weaker overall, the secondary response nonetheless peaked faster (day 5 versus 15).

Trimming took 6 bases from V and 0 from J, leaving 6 bases between them. CDR3 length equals 13 residues. It was through 5'RACE template switching that TCR cDNA was made, with a universal primer site and UMIs added. Using its own MiXCR run on the 5' RACE reads, TCRdb lists one record per CDR3 protein. This sample has 500,000 to 550,000 distinct CDR3 sequences, with 21% found just once. Of note for this clonotype: The antigen is undetermined.

The sample in question was PBMCs, obtained less than 25 days after the first yellow fever vaccination. This TCR derives from a man in his late teens or twenties who received the YFV17D yellow fever vaccine. The V call is TRBV12-3 or TRBV12-4, the J call TRBJ2-1; no clear D gene. The CDR3 sequence is CASSLYSYNEQFF. In DNA form, the CDR3 reads TGTGCCAGCAGCCTGTACTCCTACAATGAGCAGTTCTTC.